This T cell receptor beta chain was sequenced during a study of blood T cells in healthy people across ages. Study outcomes and limitations: Higher naive T cell percentage went strongly together with higher TCR beta diversity.

This clonotype was observed a handful of times. Its target is not known. Through a sample-barcoded 5' primer and a J-beta primer mix, a second PCR was run for about 6 to 11 cycles. In TCRdb, the 5' RACE reads were re-called with MiXCR into one record per CDR3 protein. Of more than 1,400,000 distinct CDR3 sequences detected, roughly 40% appear once; the ten largest clones hold 7% to 9%. Unmatched junction bases numbered 3, after V lost 2 bases and J lost 0 bases. Germline CDR1 SEHNR, CDR2 FQNEAQ (reference sequence). This CDR3 has 15 amino acids. Specimen: blood. This TCR came from a woman between 18 and 30 years old in good health. This chain joins TRBV7-9 and TRBJ2-7; 8 bases match TRBD2. CDR3 DNA: TGTGCCAGCAGCTTATCGCTAGCGGGCTCCTACGAGCAGTACTTC. Translating gives CASSLSLAGSYEQYF.